One sample yielded the 23 T cell receptor beta chains listed below, sequenced in a study of blood T cell repertoires in COVID-19. Repertoires were generated with immunoSEQ multiplex PCR, while TCRdb's copy carries only in-frame clones and drops some. Of some 38,000 clones in the sample, less than 80% were seen once. Sequenced: peripheral blood. These receptors all come from a man between 65 and 80 years old with COVID-19, enrolled during active disease.

This sequence joins TRBV23-1 and TRBJ2-1, with TRBD2 as a possible D gene (5 bases). TRBV23-1 qualifies as an ORF whose function is uncertain. V dropped 10 bases and J dropped 4 bases, with 14 bases sitting between them. The CDR3 sequence is 13 residues long. The CDR3 DNA sequence: TGCGCCACACTCCGAGGGCGGTACAATGAGCAGTTCTTC. Residues: CATLRGRYNEQFF.

This clone has just one count. The V gene is TRBV7-3, the J gene TRBJ2-7; D not resolved. The germline V and J ends were trimmed by 2 bases and 6 bases, with 11 bases remaining between them. Germline values: CDR1 SGHTA, CDR2 FQGTGA. The CDR3 is 13 residues long. The CDR3 protein is CASSLAAPGEQYF. CDR3 nucleotide sequence: TGTGCCAGCAGCTTAGCGGCTCCCGGCGAGCAGTACTTC.

CDR3 nucleotides: TGTGCCAGCAGCTTAGAGGTAGCAGCAAAGGAGCAGTTCTTC. This translates into CASSLEVAAKEQFF. The J gene is TRBJ2-1, the V gene TRBV7-9, with D uncertain. Germline CDR1 reads SEHNR; CDR2 reads FQNEAQ (reference sequence). V gave up 1 base and J gave up 10 bases, with 14 bases separating them. This CDR3 spans 14 amino acids.

V usage is TRBV6-6 and J usage is TRBJ1-5; D is ambiguous. V lost 2 bases, J lost 6 bases, and 8 bases lay in between. This CDR3 is built from 13 residues. CDR1 MNHNY and CDR2 SVGAGI come from the germline V gene (reference sequence). This CDR3 is CASSYAAGQPQHF. For the CDR3, the DNA is TGTGCCAGCAGTTACGCCGCCGGTCAGCCCCAGCATTTT.

The chain employs TRBV6-1 and TRBJ1-6, with D uncertain. Per germline, CDR1 MNHNS and CDR2 SASEGT. Trimming left V 3 bases short and J 8 bases short, with 14 bases between. The CDR3 loop spans 15 amino acids. The CDR3 protein is CASSEYFGGYSPLHF. The CDR3 nucleotides read TGTGCCAGCAGTGAGTACTTTGGTGGTTATTCACCCCTCCACTTT.

The chain links TRBV5-1 to TRBJ1-5, with a weak D call TRBD1 (6 bases). Trimming cost V 4 bases and J 5 bases, with 10 bases left between them. The germline V gene encodes CDR1 SGHRS and CDR2 YFSETQ. CDR3 length: 13 residues. CDR3 nucleotides: TGCGCCAGCAGCCGGGACATTCATCAGCCCCAGCATTTT. Translated: CASSRDIHQPQHF.

This chain links TRBV19 with TRBJ2-7, with TRBD1 matching over 9 bases. The V gene's germline CDR1 is LNHDA and CDR2 SQIVND (reference sequence). V dropped 0 bases and J dropped 4; count of bases not matched to a gene: 10. This CDR3 region has 17 residues. The chain's CDR3 is CASSIDHGGTGLYEQYF. CDR3 sequence (DNA): TGTGCCAGTAGTATAGATCATGGCGGGACAGGGTTGTACGAGCAGTACTTC. Based on the CDR3 plus reference TRBV19 and TRBJ2-7, the full variable domain is DGGITQSPKYLFRKEGQNVTLSCEQNLNHDAMYWYRQDPGQGLRLIYYSQIVNDFQKGDIAEGYSVSREKKESFPLTVTSAQKNPTAFYLCASSIDHGGTGLYEQYFGPGTRLTVT.

J is TRBJ2-5 and V is TRBV6-5; TRBD2 aligns across 14 bases. Germline values: CDR1 MNHEY, CDR2 SVGAGI. V lost 6 bases to trimming and J lost 4 bases; unmatched junction nucleotides: 4. The CDR3 has 15 amino acids. The CDR3 sequence: CASRRLAGGRETQYF. DNA for the CDR3: TGTGCCAGCAGGCGACTAGCGGGAGGGCGAGAGACCCAGTACTTC.

The chain couples TRBV9 to TRBJ1-1; D possibly corresponds to TRBD1 (6 bases). V lost 4 bases and J 0 bases, leaving 13 bases between the germline ends. CDR3 length: 15 residues. Germline V gene lookup returns CDR1 SGDLS and CDR2 YYNGEE. DNA for the CDR3: TGTGCCAGCAGCCCCCCGACAGGCATGAACACTGAAGCTTTCTTT. Protein: CASSPPTGMNTEAFF.

This clone has more than one count but fewer than ten. The V call is TRBV19, the J call TRBJ1-6, with D hard to call. Germline-derived CDR1 and CDR2 are LNHDA and SQIVND (reference sequence). V was shortened by 10 bases and J by 7 bases, with 11 bases between the two germline ends. There are 12 residues in the CDR3. The chain's CDR3 is CATQGGNSPLHF. In DNA form, the CDR3 reads TGTGCCACTCAAGGAGGAAATTCACCCCTCCACTTT. The whole variable domain, remainder taken from reference TRBV19 and TRBJ1-6, is DGGITQSPKYLFRKEGQNVTLSCEQNLNHDAMYWYRQDPGQGLRLIYYSQIVNDFQKGDIAEGYSVSREKKESFPLTVTSAQKNPTAFYLCATQGGNSPLHFGNGTRLTVT.

This clone was picked up one time. V and J are TRBV28 and TRBJ2-5; maybe TRBD2 (12 bases). CDR1 MDHEN and CDR2 SYDVKM come from the germline V gene. This CDR3 is 21 amino acids long. The germline V and J ends were trimmed by 6 bases and 2 bases, with 34 bases remaining between them. CDR3 sequence reads: CASRPGQGGPSGRARQETQYF. The CDR3 nucleotides are TGTGCCAGCAGGCCGGGACAGGGGGGCCCTAGCGGGAGGGCCCGACAAGAGACCCAGTACTTC.

The rearrangement joins TRBV6-4 to TRBJ1-5, with 8 bases lining up with TRBD1. Germline assignment: CDR1 MRHNA and CDR2 SNTAGT. The CDR3 totals 15 residues. The V segment lost 7 bases and the J segment 1 base; nucleotides outside the gene matches: 6. DNA for the CDR3: TGTGCCAGCATCTTACGGGACAGGAGCAATCAGCCCCAGCATTTT. Residues: CASILRDRSNQPQHF.

This chain connects TRBV24-1 to TRBJ2-1; TRBD2 is a possible D gene (6 bases). V was shortened by 7 bases and J by 7 bases, with 10 bases between the two germline ends. The length of the CDR3 is 12 residues. CDR1 KGHDR and CDR2 SFDVKD come from the germline V gene. In DNA form, the CDR3 reads TGTGCCACCAGGTGGACTAAAAATGAGCAGTTCTTC. Its protein is CATRWTKNEQFF.

This clone has only a few counts. The chain couples TRBV18 to TRBJ2-2; 9 positions match TRBD2. Germline V gene lookup returns CDR1 KGHSH and CDR2 LQKENI. The CDR3 has 15 residues. V shed 3 bases, J shed 3 bases, and the junction held 2 bases outside the gene matches. The DNA for the CDR3 is TGTGCCAGCTCACCGACTAGCGGATACACCGGGGAGCTGTTTTTT. Its protein product is CASSPTSGYTGELFF.

The chain couples TRBV6-4 to TRBJ2-1; 8 nucleotides align to TRBD1. Germline CDR1 and CDR2: MRHNA and SNTAGT. This CDR3 region has 13 residues. V lost 5 bases, J lost 6 bases, and 3 bases stayed unmatched. The CDR3 sequence is CASSNTGGNEQFF. In DNA form, the CDR3 reads TGTGCCAGCAGTAACACAGGGGGCAATGAGCAGTTCTTC.

The chain combines TRBV6-5 with TRBJ1-6; D is possibly TRBD1 (5 bases). The CDR3 consists of 15 residues. V lost 6 bases, J lost 7 bases, and 16 bases lay in between. CDR1 MNHEY and CDR2 SVGAGI come from the germline V gene. CDR3 sequence reads: CASRPGGVTNSPLHF. CDR3 nucleotide sequence: TGTGCCAGCAGGCCGGGGGGGGTGACGAATTCACCCCTCCACTTT.

The chain recombines TRBV6-5 with TRBJ1-6; D is ambiguous. The CDR3 runs 15 residues. Trimming took off 2 bases at V and 7 bases at J, with 12 bases between the two ends. Germline assignment: CDR1 MNHEY and CDR2 SVGAGI. The CDR3 sequence is CASSYLSPRNSPLHF. CDR3 coding DNA: TGTGCCAGCAGTTACCTCTCCCCCCGGAATTCACCCCTCCACTTT.

This rearrangement joins TRBV4-3 to TRBJ1-6, with TRBD1 identical over 7 bases. With 4 bases clipped from V and 10 bases from J, the junction kept 10 bases outside the gene matches. CDR3 length equals 15 residues. Germline CDR1 LGHNA, CDR2 YSLEER. The CDR3 DNA reads as TGCGCCAGCAGCCCCGGACAGGCCCATGGATCACCCCTCCACTTT. It codes for CASSPGQAHGSPLHF.

V is TRBV27 and J is TRBJ1-5; 7 nucleotides align to TRBD1. Germline values: CDR1 MNHEY, CDR2 SMNVEV (reference sequence). V dropped 5 bases and J dropped 2; count of bases not matched to a gene: 3. This CDR3 comprises 14 residues. The CDR3 nucleotides read TGTGCCAGCAGTCAGGGGGTTGGCAATCAGCCCCAGCATTTT. Translated: CASSQGVGNQPQHF.

The chain uses TRBV5-6 and TRBJ2-1; the match to TRBD2 covers 9 bases. V shed 0 bases and J 8 bases; nucleotides not matched to a gene: 9. CDR3 size: 16 residues. Per the germline V gene, CDR1 is SGHDT and CDR2 is YYEEEE. The CDR3 DNA reads TGTGCCAGCAGCTTGGATGGTGTAGCGGGAGTGGATGAGCAGTTCTTC. It encodes CASSLDGVAGVDEQFF.

The chain carries TRBV24-1 and TRBJ2-1; TRBD1 agrees at 8 bases. The CDR3 is 14 residues long. Germline V gene lookup returns CDR1 KGHDR and CDR2 SFDVKD. V shed 2 bases and J 6 bases; nucleotides not matched to a gene: 2. The CDR3 nucleotides read TGTGCCACCAGTGATTATACAGGGGGCAATGAGCAGTTCTTC. Residues: CATSDYTGGNEQFF.

V is TRBV27 and J is TRBJ1-2; 7 bases match TRBD1. Germline V lookup: CDR1 MNHEY, CDR2 SMNVEV (reference sequence). The V segment lost 6 bases and the J segment 4 bases; nucleotides outside the gene matches: 26. The CDR3 has 20 amino acids. The CDR3: CASRINLGQAGRSSGYGYTF. The DNA for the CDR3 is TGTGCCAGCAGGATAAACCTCGGACAGGCGGGGAGGTCCTCCGGCTATGGCTACACCTTC.

The chain couples TRBV6-4 to TRBJ2-1; D is possibly TRBD2 (6 bases). Germline V gene lookup returns CDR1 MRHNA and CDR2 SNTAGT. The CDR3 length is 15 residues. Trimming took 4 bases from V and 5 from J, leaving 15 bases between them. CDR3 DNA sequence: TGTGCCAGCAGTGTAGCCAGCGGGTCGGACAATGAGCAGTTCTTC. It specifies CASSVASGSDNEQFF.